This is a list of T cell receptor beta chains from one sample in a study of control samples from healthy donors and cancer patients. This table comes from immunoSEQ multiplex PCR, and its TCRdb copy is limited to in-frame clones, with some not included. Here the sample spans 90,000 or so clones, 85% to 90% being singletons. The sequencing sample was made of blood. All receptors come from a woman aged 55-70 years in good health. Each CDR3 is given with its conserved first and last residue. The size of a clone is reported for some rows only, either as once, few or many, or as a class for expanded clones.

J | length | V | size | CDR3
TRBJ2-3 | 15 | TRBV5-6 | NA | CASSFYWTSTDTQYF
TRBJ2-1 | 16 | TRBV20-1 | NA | CSASKPRDRGWNEQFF
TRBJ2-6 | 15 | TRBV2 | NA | CASSSGLEGANVLTF
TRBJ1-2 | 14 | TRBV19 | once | CATRVAATNYGYTF
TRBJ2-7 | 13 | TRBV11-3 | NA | CASSTGQNYEQYF
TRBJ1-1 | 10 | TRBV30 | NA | CAYGRTEAFF
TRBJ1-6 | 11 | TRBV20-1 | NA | CSARVGSPLHF
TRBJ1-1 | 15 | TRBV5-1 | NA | CASSLWSGGNTEAFF
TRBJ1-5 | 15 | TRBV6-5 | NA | CASRAGTGVYQPQHF
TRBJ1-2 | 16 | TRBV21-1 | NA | CASSKVRGGRSYGYTF
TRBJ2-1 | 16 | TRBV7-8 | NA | CASSLLAPQSYNEQFF
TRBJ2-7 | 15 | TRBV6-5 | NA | CASRRNTGGTYEQYF
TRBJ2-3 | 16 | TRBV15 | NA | CATSRVASPSVDTQYF
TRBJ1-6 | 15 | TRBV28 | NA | CASSLSDRVNSPLHF
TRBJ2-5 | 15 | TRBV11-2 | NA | CASSLEWEGQETQYF
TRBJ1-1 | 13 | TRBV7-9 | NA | CASSLAANTEAFF
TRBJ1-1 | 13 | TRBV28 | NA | CAIRQGRHTEAFF
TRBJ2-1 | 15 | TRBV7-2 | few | CASSTLAGGPYEQFF
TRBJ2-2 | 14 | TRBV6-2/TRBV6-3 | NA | CASSPGRSTGELFF
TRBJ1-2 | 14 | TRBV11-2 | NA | CASSLGAGHYGYTF
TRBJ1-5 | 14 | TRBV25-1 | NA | CASSYAGPNQPQHF
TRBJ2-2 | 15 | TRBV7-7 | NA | CASSVGQGKTGELFF
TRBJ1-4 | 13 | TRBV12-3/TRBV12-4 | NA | CASSLGTQRQLFF
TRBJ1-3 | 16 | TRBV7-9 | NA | CASSLVSGVPGNTIYF
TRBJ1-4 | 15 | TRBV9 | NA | CASSQRGRGGEKLFF